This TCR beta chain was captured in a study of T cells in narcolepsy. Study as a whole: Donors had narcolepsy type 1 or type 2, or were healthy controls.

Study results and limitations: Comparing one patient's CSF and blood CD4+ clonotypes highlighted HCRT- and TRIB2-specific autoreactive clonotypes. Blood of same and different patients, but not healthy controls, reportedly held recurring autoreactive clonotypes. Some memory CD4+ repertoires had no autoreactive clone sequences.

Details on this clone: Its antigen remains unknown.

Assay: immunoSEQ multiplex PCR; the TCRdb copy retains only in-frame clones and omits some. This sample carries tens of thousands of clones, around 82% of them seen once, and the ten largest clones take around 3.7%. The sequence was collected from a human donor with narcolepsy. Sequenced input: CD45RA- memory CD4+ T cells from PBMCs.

CDR3 in DNA: TGTGCCAGCAGCCGATGGGACCGGGGCAATCAGCCCCAGCATTTT. Translation: CASSRWDRGNQPQHF. The V call is TRBV6-1, the J call TRBJ1-5, with D tentatively TRBD1 (5 bases). The CDR3 totals 15 residues. Germline V gene lookup returns CDR1 MNHNS and CDR2 SASEGT. Trimming removed 6 bases at V and 2 bases at J, with 14 bases between.